The subject of this entry is one TCR beta chain. Antigen specificity is unknown. V was clipped by 5 bases and J by 5 bases; unmatched bases: 3. CDR3 length equals 14 residues. CDR1 MNHEY and CDR2 SMNVEV come from the germline V gene (reference sequence). These data belong to a study of CD8 T cells in ankylosing spondylitis. Broader study findings: Within peripheral blood, clones linked to disease were CD8+ and relatively rare. Among TCR beta sequences, a motif of under 10 highly homologous variants appeared characteristic of ankylosing spondylitis blood.

Construction of TCR beta libraries was performed using quantitative 5'-RACE with molecular barcodes. TCRdb itself ran the 5' RACE reads through MiXCR, one entry per CDR3 protein. Of approximately 250,000 distinct CDR3 sequences listed, roughly 32% were seen once; the top ten hold about 4.2%. The TCR comes from a male donor with ankylosing spondylitis or in good health (not recorded which). The specimen was blood, either unsorted or a sorted T cell fraction (not recorded which). The V gene is TRBV27, the J gene TRBJ2-7; 13 nucleotides align to TRBD2. The CDR3 nucleotides are TGTGCCAGCAGTGTTGGACTAGCGGGGGACGAGCAGTACTTC. Protein: CASSVGLAGDEQYF.